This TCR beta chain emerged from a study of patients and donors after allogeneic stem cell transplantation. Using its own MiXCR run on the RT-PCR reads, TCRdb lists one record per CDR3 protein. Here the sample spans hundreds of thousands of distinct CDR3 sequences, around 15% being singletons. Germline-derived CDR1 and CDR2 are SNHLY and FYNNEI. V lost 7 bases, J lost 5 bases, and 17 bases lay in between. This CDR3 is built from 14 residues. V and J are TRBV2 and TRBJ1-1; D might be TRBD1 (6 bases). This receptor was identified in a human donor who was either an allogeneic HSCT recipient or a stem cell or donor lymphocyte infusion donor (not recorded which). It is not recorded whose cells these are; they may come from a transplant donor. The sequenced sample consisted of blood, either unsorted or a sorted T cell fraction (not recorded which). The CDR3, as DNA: TGTGCCAGCAAGGGGGGCGGGGACCGAACTGAAGCTTTCTTT. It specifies CASKGGGDRTEAFF.